The clone carrying this TCR beta chain showed up many times. What it binds is unknown. This sample stems from a study of immune heterogeneity within non-small cell lung tumors. Overall study context: The tumors comprised a few squamous cell carcinomas, some ten non-squamous carcinomas and 1 not otherwise specified.

V shed 5 bases, J shed 1 base, and the junction held 6 bases outside the gene matches. This CDR3 contains 16 residues. With 600 to 700 ng used per sample, the template was genomic DNA from bulk tumor. While surgery was under way, several biopsies spaced far apart were taken per primary tumor. Before undergoing curative surgery, patients had newly diagnosed non-small cell lung cancer that was untreated. Whole-study results and caveats: Site-unique high-frequency clones occurred alongside identical dominant CDR3 beta clonotypes that recurred across tumor sites within a patient. For local T-cell clonality, the correlation with local tumor mutational burden was moderate but significant (R approximately 0.31).

It was with 32 V and 13 J primers that multiplex PCR amplified TCR beta CDR3. TCRdb reprocessed the multiplex PCR reads with MiXCR, giving one entry per CDR3 protein. The sample records roughly 23,000 distinct CDR3 sequences, 27% being singletons. Material for sequencing was lung tumor tissue. The gene calls are TRBV12-3 or TRBV12-4 and TRBJ2-2; TRBD1 matches 8 bases. This clonotype originated in a man aged 40-49 years with non-small cell lung cancer. The DNA for the CDR3 is TGTGCCAGCAGTACAGCAGGGGGCGTGAACACCGGGGAGCTGTTTTTT. As protein: CASSTAGGVNTGELFF.